This record looks at one TCR beta chain sequence and its context. Its specificity is unknown. This could be a read error, since a much larger clone is one nucleotide away. This specimen comes from a study of blood T cells in healthy people across ages. The wider study: Template switching picked up about one barcoded beta molecule for each two T cells. Points from the study as a whole: Estimated diversity, derived from one million T cells, was regarded as an underestimate. No one knew whether donors had CMV, which possibly confounded expanded clonotype changes.

Germline V CDR1 and CDR2: SEHNR, FQNEAQ (reference sequence). This CDR3 is built from 16 residues. Trimming removed 0 bases at V and 2 bases at J, with 13 bases between. A second PCR, run for roughly 7 to 11 cycles, used a sample-barcoded 5' primer plus a J-beta primer mix. In TCRdb, the 5' RACE reads were re-called with MiXCR into one record per CDR3 protein. The repertoire holds approximately 1,000,000 distinct CDR3 sequences, with under 40% as singletons. This rearrangement joins TRBV7-9 to TRBJ2-5; D is unresolved. The sample comprised blood. This clonotype was obtained from a man aged 18-30 years in good health. CDR3 sequence (DNA): TGTGCCAGCAGCTTAGCGGTTGCTTCGCCTCAAGAGACCCAGTACTTC. This sequence encodes CASSLAVASPQETQYF.